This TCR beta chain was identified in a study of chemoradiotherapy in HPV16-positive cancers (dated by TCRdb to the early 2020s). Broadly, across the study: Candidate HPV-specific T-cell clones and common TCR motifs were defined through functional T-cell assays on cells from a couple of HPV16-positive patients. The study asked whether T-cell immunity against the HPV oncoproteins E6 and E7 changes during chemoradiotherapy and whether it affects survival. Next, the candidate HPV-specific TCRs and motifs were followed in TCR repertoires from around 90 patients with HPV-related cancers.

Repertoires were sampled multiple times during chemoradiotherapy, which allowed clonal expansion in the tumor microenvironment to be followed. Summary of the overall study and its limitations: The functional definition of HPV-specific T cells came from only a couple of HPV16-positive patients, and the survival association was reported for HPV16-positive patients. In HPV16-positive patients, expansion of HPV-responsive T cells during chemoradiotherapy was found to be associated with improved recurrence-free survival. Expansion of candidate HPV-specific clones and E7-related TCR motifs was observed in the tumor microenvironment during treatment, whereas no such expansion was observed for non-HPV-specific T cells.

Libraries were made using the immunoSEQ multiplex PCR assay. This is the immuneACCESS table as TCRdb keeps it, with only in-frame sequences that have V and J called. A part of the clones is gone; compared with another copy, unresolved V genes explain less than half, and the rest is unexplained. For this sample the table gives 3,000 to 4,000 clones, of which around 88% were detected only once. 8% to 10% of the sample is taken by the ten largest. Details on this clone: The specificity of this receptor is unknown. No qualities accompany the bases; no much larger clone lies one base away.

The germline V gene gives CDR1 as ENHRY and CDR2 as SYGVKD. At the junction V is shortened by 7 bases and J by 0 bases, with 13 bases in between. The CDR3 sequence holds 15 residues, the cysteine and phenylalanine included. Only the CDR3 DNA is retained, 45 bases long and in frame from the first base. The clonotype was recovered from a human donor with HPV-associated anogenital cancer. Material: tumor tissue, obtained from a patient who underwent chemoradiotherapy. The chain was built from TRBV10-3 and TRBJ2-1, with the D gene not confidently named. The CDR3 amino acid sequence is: CAIKEGSSSYNEQFF. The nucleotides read TGTGCCATCAAGGAAGGGTCGAGCTCCTACAATGAGCAGTTCTTC.